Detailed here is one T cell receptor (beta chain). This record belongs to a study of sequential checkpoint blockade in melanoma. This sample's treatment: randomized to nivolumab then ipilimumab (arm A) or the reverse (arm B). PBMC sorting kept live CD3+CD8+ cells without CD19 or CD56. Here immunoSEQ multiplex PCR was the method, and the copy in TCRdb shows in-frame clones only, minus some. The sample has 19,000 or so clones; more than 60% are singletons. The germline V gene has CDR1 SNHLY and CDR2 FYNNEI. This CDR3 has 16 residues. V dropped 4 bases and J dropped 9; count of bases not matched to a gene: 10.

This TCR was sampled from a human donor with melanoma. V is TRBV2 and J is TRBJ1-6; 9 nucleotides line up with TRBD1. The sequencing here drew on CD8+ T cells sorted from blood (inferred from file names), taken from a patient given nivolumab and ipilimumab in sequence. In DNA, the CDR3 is TGTGCCAGCAGTGCTCCTAACAGGGGGCAGGGTTCACCCCTCCACTTT. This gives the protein CASSAPNRGQGSPLHF.